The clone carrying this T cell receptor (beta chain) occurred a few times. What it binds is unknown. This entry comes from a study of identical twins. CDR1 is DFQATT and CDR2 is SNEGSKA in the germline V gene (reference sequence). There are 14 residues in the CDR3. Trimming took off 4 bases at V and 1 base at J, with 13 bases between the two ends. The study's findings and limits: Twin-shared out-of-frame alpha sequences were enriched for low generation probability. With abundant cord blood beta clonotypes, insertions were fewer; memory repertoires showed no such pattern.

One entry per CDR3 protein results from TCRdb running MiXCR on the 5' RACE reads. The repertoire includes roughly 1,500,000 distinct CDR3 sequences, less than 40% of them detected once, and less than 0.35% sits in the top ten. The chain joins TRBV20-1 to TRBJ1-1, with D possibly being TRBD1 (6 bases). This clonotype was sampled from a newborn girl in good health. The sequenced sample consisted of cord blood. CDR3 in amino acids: CSAIYQGPNTEAFF. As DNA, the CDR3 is TGCAGTGCTATATACCAGGGGCCGAACACTGAAGCTTTCTTT.